The clone carrying this T cell receptor (beta chain) was counted ten times or more. Losses at the gene ends were 2 bases for V and 3 bases for J; bases not matched to a gene: 4. CDR3 length equals 14 residues. Germline V gives CDR1 MNHEY, CDR2 SMNVEV (reference sequence). The sample belongs to a study of early T cells in non-severe SARS-CoV-2 infection. MiXCR, applied by TCRdb to the 5' RACE reads, yields one record per CDR3 protein. The sample contains roughly 45,000 distinct CDR3 sequences, 12% of which appear only once. Sequencing was done on a sample of whole blood. The rearrangement joins TRBV27 to TRBJ2-7, with 7 bases aligning to TRBD1. The TCR sequence derives from an adult who was a healthcare worker with PCR-confirmed SARS-CoV-2 infection or an uninfected control (not recorded which). For the CDR3, the DNA is TGTGCCAGCAGTTTACAGACAGGGTACTACGAGCAGTACTTC. Residues: CASSLQTGYYEQYF.